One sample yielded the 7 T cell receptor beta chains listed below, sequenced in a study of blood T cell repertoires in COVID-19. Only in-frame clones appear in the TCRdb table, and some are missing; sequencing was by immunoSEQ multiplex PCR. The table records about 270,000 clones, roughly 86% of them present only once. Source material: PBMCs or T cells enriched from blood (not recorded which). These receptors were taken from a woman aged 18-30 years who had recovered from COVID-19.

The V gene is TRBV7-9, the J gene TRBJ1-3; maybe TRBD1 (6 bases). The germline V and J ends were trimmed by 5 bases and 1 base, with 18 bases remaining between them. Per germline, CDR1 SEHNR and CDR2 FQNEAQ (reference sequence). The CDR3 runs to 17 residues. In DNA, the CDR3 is TGTGCCAGCAGCCCCCCTGGGGGGGCCGGATCTGGAAACACCATATATTTT. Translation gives CASSPPGGAGSGNTIYF. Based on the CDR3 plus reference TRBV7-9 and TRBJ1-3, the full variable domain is DTGVSQNPRHKITKRGQNVTFRCDPISEHNRLYWYRQTLGQGPEFLTYFQNEAQLEKSRLLSDRFSAERPKGSFSTLEIQRTEQGDSAMYLCASSPPGGAGSGNTIYFGEGSWLTVV.

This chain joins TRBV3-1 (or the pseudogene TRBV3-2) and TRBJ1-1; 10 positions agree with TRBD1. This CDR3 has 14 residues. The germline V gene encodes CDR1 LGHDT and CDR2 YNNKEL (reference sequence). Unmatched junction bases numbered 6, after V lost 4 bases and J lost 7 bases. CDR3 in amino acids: CASSPGTGVVEAFF. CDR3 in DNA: TGTGCCAGCAGCCCCGGGACAGGGGTCGTTGAAGCTTTCTTT.

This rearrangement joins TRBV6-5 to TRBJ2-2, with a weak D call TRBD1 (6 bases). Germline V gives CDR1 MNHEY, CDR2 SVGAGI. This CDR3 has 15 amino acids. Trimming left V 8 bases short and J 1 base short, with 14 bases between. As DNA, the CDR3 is TGTGCCAGCGGGAACAGGGCCCGGAACACCGGGGAGCTGTTTTTT. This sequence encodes CASGNRARNTGELFF.

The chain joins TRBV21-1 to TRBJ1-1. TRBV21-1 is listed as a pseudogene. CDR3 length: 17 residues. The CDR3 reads CASSKVGWGGSNTEAFF. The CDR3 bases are TGTGCCAGCAGCAAAGTCGGCTGGGGGGGCTCGAACACTGAAGCTTTCTTT.

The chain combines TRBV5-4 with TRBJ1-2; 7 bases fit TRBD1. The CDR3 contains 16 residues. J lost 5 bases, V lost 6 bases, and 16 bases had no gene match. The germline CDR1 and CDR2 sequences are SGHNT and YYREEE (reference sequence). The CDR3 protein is CASTKGGTGDGYGYTF. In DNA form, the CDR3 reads TGTGCCAGCACCAAAGGAGGTACAGGGGACGGGTATGGCTACACCTTC. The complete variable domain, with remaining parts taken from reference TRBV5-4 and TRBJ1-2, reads ETGVTQSPTHLIKTRGQQVTLRCSSQSGHNTVSWYQQALGQGPQFIFQYYREEENGRGNFPPRFSGLQFPNYSSELNVNALELDDSALYLCASTKGGTGDGYGYTFGSGTRLTVV.

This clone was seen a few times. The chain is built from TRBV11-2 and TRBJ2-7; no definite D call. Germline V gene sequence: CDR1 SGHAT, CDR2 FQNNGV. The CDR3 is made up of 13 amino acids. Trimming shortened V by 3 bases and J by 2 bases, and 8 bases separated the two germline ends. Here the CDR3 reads CASSFSGAYEQYF. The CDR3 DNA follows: TGTGCCAGCAGCTTCTCTGGAGCCTACGAGCAGTACTTC.

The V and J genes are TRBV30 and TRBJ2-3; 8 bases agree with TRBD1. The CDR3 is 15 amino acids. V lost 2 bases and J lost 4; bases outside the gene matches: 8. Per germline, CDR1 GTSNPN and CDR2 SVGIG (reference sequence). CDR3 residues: CAWSRDRGSADTQYF. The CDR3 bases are TGTGCCTGGAGTCGAGACAGGGGTTCTGCAGATACGCAGTATTTT.